This T cell receptor delta chain is from a study of DNA immune sequencing with unique molecular identifiers. Study as a whole: γδ T cells were sorted from PBMC by fluorescence-activated cell sorting.

CDR3 length equals 20 residues. Germline loops: CDR1 GEAIGNYY, CDR2 EKD. This clone was detected a few times. Its antigen is not known. This probably arose from a read error, given a far larger clone one base away. Other DNA variants within this sample encode the same CDR3. All 8 TRDV and 4 TRDJ genes were targeted in 32-plex amplification of genomic DNA. In roughly 3 barcoding PCR cycles, molecules received a 12-nucleotide UMI, then adapter PCR followed. TCRdb re-called the multiplex PCR reads through CATT. There are 4,500 to 6,000 delta-chain clones in the sample; roughly 12% occur only once, and 52% lies in the top ten. Notes on the study in general: TRDV2 with TRDJ1 was the commonest TRD rearrangement in healthy donors.

This clonotype originated in a human donor in good health. Sequenced: gamma-delta T cells enriched from blood buffy coat, or unenriched PBMCs (not recorded which). The chain is built from TRDV2 and TRDJ1; 8 bases line up with TRDD3. The CDR3 here is CACDTLRVSGGHEYTDKLIF. The CDR3 bases are TGTGCCTGTGACACCCTGAGGGTTTCTGGGGGACACGAGTACACTGATAAACTCATCTTT.